This paragraph covers one T cell receptor (beta chain) sequence. This record belongs to a study of control samples from healthy donors and cancer patients. Germline CDR1 is LGHNA and CDR2 is YSLEER. The CDR3 runs to 13 residues. The ends were cut back, 1 base at V and 3 bases at J, with 7 bases in the middle. The table came from immunoSEQ multiplex PCR; TCRdb's copy has only in-frame clones and leaves some out. The profile shows about 130,000 clones, just under 95% of them singletons. The gene calls are TRBV4-3 and TRBJ2-7; a weak D match, TRBD2 (6 bases). Sequenced sample: blood. This sequence was found in a young man in good health. The CDR3 DNA reads TGCGCCAGCAGCCAAGGCGGGAACTACGAGCAGTACTTC. Translation: CASSQGGNYEQYF.